Following are 22 T cell receptor beta chains from one sample sequenced in a study of tumor and adjacent non-tumor tissue in lung cancer. A modified ARM-PCR protocol with three rounds of nested PCR amplified TCRbeta. A single record per CDR3 protein comes from TCRdb applying MiXCR to the multiplex PCR reads. The table shows 77,000 or so distinct CDR3 sequences, with over 75% occurring only once. RNA was extracted from bulk tissue without any cell sorting. Sequencing was done on a sample of lung tumor tissue. The receptors were gathered from a woman between 50 and 59 years old with non-small cell lung cancer.

This clonotype was seen once. A much larger clone differs from this one at a single base, so this may be a read error. This chain connects TRBV5-1 to TRBJ2-1; TRBD1 is a possible D gene (5 bases). The germline V gene has CDR1 SGHRS and CDR2 YFSETQ. The CDR3 consists of 15 residues. The CDR3 region is CAISFGQGSYNEQFF. The CDR3 bases are TGCGCCATCAGCTTTGGTCAGGGCTCCTACAATGAGCAGTTCTTC.

This clonotype has just a few counts. The rearrangement joins TRBV19 to TRBJ1-2; TRBD1 might be the D (6 bases). The CDR3 loop spans 14 amino acids. From germline, CDR1 is LNHDA and CDR2 SQIVND (reference sequence). Trimming took 5 bases from V and 8 from J, leaving 18 bases between them. CDR3 in amino acids: CASSSRYRVGGYTF. The CDR3 DNA sequence: TGTGCCAGTAGTTCGCGGTACAGGGTCGGCGGCTACACCTTC.

For this clonotype: Sequence at one end of the junction differs from germline and may be a read error. J is TRBJ2-7 and V is TRBV6-1; D possibly uses TRBD1 or TRBD2 (6 bases each). Germline V gives CDR1 MNHNS, CDR2 SASEGT. The CDR3 is made up of 13 amino acids. CDR3 in DNA: TGCGCCAGCAGTGCCGAGGGGGGATACGAGCAGTACTTC. Translated: CASSAEGGYEQYF.

This clonotype showed up many times. The chain is built from TRBV29-1 and TRBJ2-1, with unresolved D. Germline CDR1 reads SQVTM; CDR2 reads ANQGSEA. The CDR3 has 12 residues. V lost 1 base and J 6 bases, leaving 7 bases between the germline ends. The CDR3, as DNA: TGCAGCGTTGAAGGACTTCTCAATGAGCAGTTCTTC. Translated: CSVEGLLNEQFF.

About this clonotype: One end of the junction fails to match germline, which may point to a read error. The V gene is TRBV6-5, the J gene TRBJ1-2; D gene uncertain. Germline CDR1 MNHEY, CDR2 SVGAGI. CDR3 length: 16 amino acids. The CDR3 here is CASSYSVKSEVYGYTF. The CDR3 DNA reads as TGTGCCAGCAGTTACTCCGTTAAGTCAGAGGTCTATGGCTACACGTTC.

To note about this clonotype: The junction departs from germline at one end; a sequencing error may be responsible. The J gene is TRBJ1-2, the V gene TRBV10-2; D is ambiguous. The germline CDR1 and CDR2 sequences are WSHSY and SAAADI. CDR3 length: 12 residues. The CDR3 here is CASSETEDGYAF. The CDR3 nucleotides are TGCGCCAGCAGTGAGACAGAGGATGGCTACGCCTTC.

Notes on this clonotype: This could be a read error, since a much larger clone is one nucleotide away. The rearrangement joins TRBV24-1 to TRBJ2-5; TRBD1 aligns across 9 bases. Germline V gene lookup returns CDR1 KGHDR and CDR2 SFDVKD. The ends lost 5 bases at V and 1 base at J; junction bases unmatched: 7. CDR3 length equals 16 residues. The CDR3 DNA reads as TGTGCCACCAGTGGTTTCGGGACAGGGCCCCAAGAGACCCAGTACTTC. Translation gives CATSGFGTGPQETQYF.

This clonotype was seen many times. The V gene is TRBV28, the J gene TRBJ1-5; D perhaps matches TRBD1 (6 bases). The CDR3 runs 15 residues. Germline V gives CDR1 MDHEN, CDR2 SYDVKM. Trimming cost V 5 bases and J 6 bases, with 17 bases left between them. The CDR3 loop reads CASSPPWGGRQPQHF. The CDR3 nucleotides are TGTGCCAGCAGTCCTCCCTGGGGGGGGCGTCAGCCCCAGCATTTT.

Turning to this clonotype: A clone one base away is much larger, so this may be a read error. The chain employs TRBV28 and TRBJ1-5, with 9 nucleotides matching TRBD1. Germline CDR1 is MDHEN and CDR2 is SYDVKM. This CDR3 region has 19 residues. CDR3 region: CGSSSTIGTGFVGNQPQHF. The CDR3 DNA sequence: TGTGGCAGCAGTTCAACCATCGGGACAGGGTTTGTAGGCAATCAGCCCCAGCATTTT.

This clonotype was seen once. The rearrangement links TRBV14 to TRBJ1-2; D is unclear. There are 13 residues in the CDR3. Germline CDR1 and CDR2: SGHDN and FVKESK. Trimming removed 4 bases at V and 11 bases at J, with 17 bases between. Written as DNA, the CDR3 is TGTGCCAGCAGCCCGGACTGGTTGTATGATTACACCTTC. Protein sequence: CASSPDWLYDYTF.

This clonotype showed up just a few times. This may arise from a read error, as a much more abundant clone is one base away. The genes are TRBV12-3 or TRBV12-4 and TRBJ1-1; D is possibly TRBD1 (6 bases). This CDR3 is 13 amino acids long. The CDR3 protein is CASSIHRETEALF. CDR3 coding DNA: TGTGCCAGCAGCATTCACAGGGAGACTGAAGCTCTCTTT.

Remarks on this clonotype: Given a much more abundant clone one base away, this may be a read error. The rearrangement joins TRBV20-1 to TRBJ2-7, with D perhaps TRBD1 (6 bases). The germline V gene encodes CDR1 DFQATT and CDR2 SNEGSKA (reference sequence). This CDR3 has 15 amino acids. CDR3 sequence: CSARDRQGRSYGQYF. CDR3 nucleotides: TGCAGTGCTAGAGATCGCCAGGGGAGATCCTACGGGCAGTACTTC.

Notes on this clonotype: The junction does not match germline at one end; this may be a read error. The chain recombines TRBV20-1 with TRBJ1-5, with 7 bases aligning to TRBD1. The CDR3 contains 14 residues. CDR1 DFQATT and CDR2 SNEGSKA come from the germline V gene (reference sequence). The CDR3 sequence: CNARPGQSDQPQHF. The CDR3 DNA sequence: TGCAATGCTCGTCCGGGACAGAGCGACCAGCCCCAGCATTTT.

The gene calls are TRBV11-2 and TRBJ2-3; D not resolved. The V gene's germline CDR1 is SGHAT and CDR2 FQNNGV. Deletions cut 9 bases from V and 4 bases from J, with 23 bases between. The CDR3 sequence is 16 residues long. The CDR3 protein is CASSPVDYPPPDTQYF. As DNA, the CDR3 is TGTGCCAGTAGCCCGGTGGATTACCCGCCTCCAGATACGCAGTATTTT.

The V call is TRBV11-1, the J call TRBJ1-1; tentatively, D is TRBD1 (5 bases). The ends were cut back, 11 bases at V and 0 bases at J, with 22 bases in the middle. CDR3 size: 16 residues. Germline CDR1 and CDR2: SGHAT and FQDESV (reference sequence). The DNA for the CDR3 is TGTGCCGGCAACTTACTCGTGTGGGGGATGAACACTGAAGCTTTCTTT. Translated: CAGNLLVWGMNTEAFF.

This clonotype appeared a single time. The chain recombines TRBV7-9 with TRBJ2-1; D call uncertain. From germline, CDR1 is SEHNR and CDR2 FQNEAQ (reference sequence). The CDR3 sequence is 13 residues long. The CDR3: CVNSSDQSNEQFF. The CDR3 bases are TGTGTCAACAGCAGCGACCAGAGCAATGAGCAGTTCTTC.

This rearrangement joins TRBV29-1 to TRBJ1-4, with D possibly matching TRBD1 (5 bases). From germline, CDR1 is SQVTM and CDR2 ANQGSEA. The CDR3 sequence is 14 residues long. V lost 8 bases and J 5 bases, leaving 18 bases between the germline ends. CDR3 in amino acids: CSTEGSGSNEKLFF. DNA for the CDR3: TGCAGCACTGAAGGTTCAGGGAGCAATGAAAAACTGTTTTTT.

This clonotype was picked up a small number of times. A junction boundary mismatches the germline segment, possibly from a read error. V usage is TRBV6-1 and J usage is TRBJ2-2; 7 bases align to TRBD2. The germline V gene encodes CDR1 MNHNS and CDR2 SASEGT. The CDR3 length is 14 residues. As DNA, the CDR3 is TGTGCCTGCAGGCTAGCGGCGAACACCGGGGAGCTGTTTTTT. It codes for CACRLAANTGELFF.

This clonotype was seen more than once but under ten times. Just one base apart from a much larger clone, this may be a read error. The J gene is TRBJ1-1, the V gene TRBV10-3, with TRBD1 identical over 7 bases. V shed 8 bases and J 5 bases; nucleotides not matched to a gene: 8. The V gene's germline CDR1 is ENHRY and CDR2 SYGVKD. The CDR3 runs to 13 residues. CDR3 protein: CAIDVAGGTEAFF. The CDR3 coding sequence is TGTGCCATCGATGTGGCAGGGGGGACTGAAGCTTTCTTT.

This chain joins TRBV20-1 and TRBJ2-7; D could derive from TRBD1 or TRBD2 (7 bases each). Germline V gene sequence: CDR1 DFQATT, CDR2 SNEGSKA (reference sequence). V dropped 0 bases and J dropped 2 bases, with 26 bases sitting between them. The CDR3 consists of 19 residues. CDR3 nucleotide sequence: TGCAGTGCTAGAGATCTCACCCTCAGTGGGACAGCGGGAACCTACGAGCAGTACTTC. Translated: CSARDLTLSGTAGTYEQYF.

The sample holds many counts of this clonotype. The chain combines TRBV20-1 with TRBJ2-1; perhaps TRBD2 as D (6 bases). The germline gives CDR1 DFQATT, CDR2 SNEGSKA (reference sequence). The germline V and J ends were trimmed by 5 bases and 2 bases, with 16 bases remaining between them. The CDR3 is made up of 15 amino acids. The CDR3: CSAQNSGGAYNEQFF. CDR3 in DNA: TGCAGTGCTCAGAATAGCGGCGGCGCCTACAATGAGCAGTTCTTC.

Worth noting for this clonotype: The junction differs from germline at one of its ends, possibly a read error. The rearrangement uses TRBV11-2 and TRBJ1-4; tentatively, D is TRBD1 (5 bases). Germline V gene lookup returns CDR1 SGHAT and CDR2 FQNNGV. The CDR3 extends over 13 amino acids. The CDR3 here is CARSRTWNDKLFF. DNA of the CDR3: TGTGCCAGGAGTAGGACATGGAATGATAAACTGTTTTTT. The whole variable domain, remainder taken from reference TRBV11-2 and TRBJ1-4, is EAGVAQSPRYKIIEKRQSVAFWCNPISGHATLYWYQQILGQGPKLLIQFQNNGVVDDSQLPKDRFSAERLKGVDSTLKIQPAKLEDSAVYLCARSRTWNDKLFFGSGTQLSVL.